The rows below give T cell receptor beta chains drawn from one sample of a study of persistence of HIV-infected CD4 T cells. The repertoire was sequenced with immunoSEQ multiplex PCR; TCRdb's copy has only in-frame clones and lacks some. The sample gives tens of thousands of clones, approximately 80% of which show up once; 14% is in the top ten. Their antigens remain unidentified. The sequenced sample was CD4+ T cells sorted from PBMCs after approximately 19-hour stimulation, obtained from a patient who received antiretroviral therapy. These receptors originate from an adult man with HIV who was CMV-seropositive. Each CDR3 is given with its conserved first and last residue. The order of the fields is J gene, V gene, D gene, clone size, CDR3 protein, CDR3 DNA. A D gene is named only where the DNA matches it firmly. Expanded clones are given a class, and other clones once, few, many or no size at all.

J gene: TRBJ2-7
V gene: TRBV14
D gene: -
clone size: -
CDR3 protein: CASNLNQGDEQYF
CDR3 DNA: TGTGCCAGCAACCTAAACCAGGGTGACGAGCAGTACTTC

J gene: TRBJ2-1
V gene: TRBV7-2
D gene: TRBD2
clone size: -
CDR3 protein: CASSLAGREGLDEQFF
CDR3 DNA: TGTGCCAGCAGCTTAGCTGGGCGGGAGGGCCTAGATGAGCAGTTCTTC

J gene: TRBJ1-5
V gene: TRBV7-8
D gene: TRBD1
clone size: -
CDR3 protein: CASSLGGTGKAQPQHF
CDR3 DNA: TGTGCCAGCAGCTTAGGTGGGACAGGGAAAGCTCAGCCCCAGCATTTT

J gene: TRBJ2-3
V gene: TRBV24-1
D gene: -
clone size: -
CDR3 protein: CATSDPRSGGNTDTQYF
CDR3 DNA: TGTGCCACCAGTGATCCGCGTTCTGGGGGTAACACAGATACGCAGTATTTT

J gene: TRBJ1-4
V gene: TRBV4-2
D gene: TRBD1
clone size: once
CDR3 protein: CASSYGDRAQKLFF
CDR3 DNA: TGTGCCAGCAGCTATGGGGACAGGGCTCAAAAACTGTTTTTT

J gene: TRBJ2-4
V gene: TRBV19
D gene: -
clone size: -
CDR3 protein: CASRVARGSSKNIQYF
CDR3 DNA: TGTGCCAGTAGGGTCGCAAGGGGATCTTCCAAAAACATTCAGTACTTC

J gene: TRBJ1-1
V gene: TRBV5-6
D gene: -
clone size: -
CDR3 protein: CASSLGGLGDEAFF
CDR3 DNA: TGTGCCAGCAGCTTGGGCGGCCTAGGCGATGAAGCTTTCTTT

J gene: TRBJ1-4
V gene: TRBV19
D gene: -
clone size: -
CDR3 protein: CATRLATNEKLFF
CDR3 DNA: TGTGCCACTCGGCTAGCAACTAATGAAAAACTGTTTTTT

J gene: TRBJ1-2
V gene: TRBV7-9
D gene: -
clone size: -
CDR3 protein: CASSLSDPGNYGYTF
CDR3 DNA: TGTGCCAGCAGCTTAAGCGACCCAGGAAACTATGGCTACACCTTC

J gene: TRBJ1-6
V gene: TRBV5-1
D gene: -
clone size: -
CDR3 protein: CASSLALSENSPLHF
CDR3 DNA: TGCGCCAGCAGCCTGGCATTGTCAGAGAATTCACCCCTCCACTTT

J gene: TRBJ1-3
V gene: TRBV7-3
D gene: -
clone size: -
CDR3 protein: CASSPLLRGNTIYF
CDR3 DNA: TGTGCCAGCAGTCCCTTGTTGCGAGGAAACACCATATATTTT

J gene: TRBJ1-6
V gene: TRBV7-3
D gene: -
clone size: -
CDR3 protein: CASSLGGFESPLHF
CDR3 DNA: TGTGCCAGCAGCTTGGGGGGTTTCGAGTCACCCCTCCACTTT

J gene: TRBJ2-1
V gene: TRBV5-6
D gene: -
clone size: -
CDR3 protein: CASSGGGGSSYNEQFF
CDR3 DNA: TGTGCCAGCAGCGGCGGAGGGGGGAGCTCCTACAATGAGCAGTTCTTC

J gene: TRBJ2-3
V gene: TRBV7-3
D gene: TRBD1
clone size: -
CDR3 protein: CASSSKGQGSSFSDTQYF
CDR3 DNA: TGTGCCAGCAGCTCAAAGGGACAGGGCTCTAGCTTCTCAGATACGCAGTATTTT

J gene: TRBJ1-3
V gene: TRBV10-3
D gene: -
clone size: -
CDR3 protein: CAISERGDSGNTIYF
CDR3 DNA: TGTGCCATCAGTGAGCGGGGCGACTCTGGAAACACCATATATTTT

J gene: TRBJ2-2
V gene: TRBV2
D gene: -
clone size: -
CDR3 protein: CASRVLGSGELFF
CDR3 DNA: TGTGCCAGCCGAGTTCTTGGGAGCGGGGAGCTGTTTTTT

J gene: TRBJ1-2
V gene: TRBV10-2
D gene: -
clone size: once
CDR3 protein: CASSVGTKPPSIHGYTF
CDR3 DNA: TGCGCCAGCAGTGTGGGAACAAAGCCCCCATCCATTCATGGCTACACCTTC

J gene: TRBJ1-5
V gene: TRBV2
D gene: -
clone size: -
CDR3 protein: CASSVGQPQHF
CDR3 DNA: TGTGCCAGCAGCGTTGGGCAGCCCCAGCATTTT

J gene: TRBJ2-5
V gene: TRBV19
D gene: -
clone size: -
CDR3 protein: CASSIGQNMAQYF
CDR3 DNA: TGTGCCAGTAGTATCGGGCAGAATATGGCCCAGTACTTC

J gene: TRBJ1-5
V gene: TRBV18
D gene: -
clone size: -
CDR3 protein: CASSPGGKSNQPQHF
CDR3 DNA: TGTGCCAGCTCACCAGGGGGCAAAAGCAATCAGCCCCAGCATTTT

J gene: TRBJ1-5
V gene: TRBV18
D gene: TRBD1
clone size: -
CDR3 protein: CASSVDRVGQPQHF
CDR3 DNA: TGTGCCAGCTCAGTCGACAGGGTTGGTCAGCCCCAGCATTTT

J gene: TRBJ2-3
V gene: TRBV3-1/TRBV3-2
D gene: TRBD2
clone size: -
CDR3 protein: CASSFHSGFTDTQYF
CDR3 DNA: TGTGCCAGCAGCTTCCATAGCGGGTTCACAGATACGCAGTATTTT

J gene: TRBJ2-3
V gene: TRBV29-1
D gene: -
clone size: -
CDR3 protein: CSVDGGRWDTQYF
CDR3 DNA: TGCAGCGTTGATGGGGGGCGCTGGGATACGCAGTATTTT

J gene: TRBJ2-1
V gene: TRBV19
D gene: -
clone size: once
CDR3 protein: CASSPRTAYNEQFF
CDR3 DNA: TGTGCCAGTAGTCCCCGGACAGCATACAATGAGCAGTTCTTC

J gene: TRBJ1-6
V gene: TRBV7-6
D gene: TRBD1
clone size: few
CDR3 protein: CASSSGQGNSPLHF
CDR3 DNA: TGTGCCAGCAGCTCGGGACAGGGTAATTCACCCCTCCACTTT

J gene: TRBJ1-1
V gene: TRBV18
D gene: TRBD1
clone size: -
CDR3 protein: CASSPLTGRGIYTEAFF
CDR3 DNA: TGTGCCAGCTCACCCTTGACAGGGAGGGGGATATACACTGAAGCTTTCTTT

J gene: TRBJ2-4
V gene: TRBV27
D gene: TRBD2
clone size: few
CDR3 protein: CASSLIWPGISGSSTKAAKNIQYF
CDR3 DNA: TGTGCCAGCAGTTTGATCTGGCCAGGGATTAGCGGGAGCTCTACGAAGGCGGCCAAAAACATTCAGTACTTC

J gene: TRBJ2-3
V gene: TRBV24-1
D gene: TRBD2
clone size: -
CDR3 protein: CATSARGGATDTQYF
CDR3 DNA: TGTGCCACCAGTGCCCGCGGGGGGGCAACAGATACGCAGTATTTT

J gene: TRBJ2-7
V gene: TRBV5-1
D gene: TRBD2
clone size: -
CDR3 protein: CASSDPSGSYEQYF
CDR3 DNA: TGCGCCAGCAGCGACCCTAGCGGGTCCTACGAGCAGTACTTC

J gene: TRBJ1-1
V gene: TRBV27
D gene: -
clone size: -
CDR3 protein: CASSNRRMNTEAFF
CDR3 DNA: TGTGCCAGCAGCAATAGACGGATGAACACTGAAGCTTTCTTT

J gene: TRBJ1-3
V gene: TRBV30
D gene: -
clone size: -
CDR3 protein: CAWEGNTIYF
CDR3 DNA: TGTGCCTGGGAAGGAAACACCATATATTTT

J gene: TRBJ2-1
V gene: TRBV11-2
D gene: TRBD2
clone size: -
CDR3 protein: CASSLYGPTSGRSYNEQFF
CDR3 DNA: TGTGCCAGCAGCTTATATGGACCGACTAGCGGGAGGTCTTACAATGAGCAGTTCTTC

J gene: TRBJ1-2
V gene: TRBV4-1
D gene: -
clone size: -
CDR3 protein: CASSQDTRTRGPNYGYTF
CDR3 DNA: TGCGCCAGCAGCCAAGATACCAGGACAAGGGGCCCAAACTATGGCTACACCTTC

J gene: TRBJ1-5
V gene: TRBV10-3
D gene: TRBD1
clone size: -
CDR3 protein: CAISDSDRGHQPQHF
CDR3 DNA: TGTGCCATCAGTGACTCCGACAGGGGCCATCAGCCCCAGCATTTT

J gene: TRBJ2-7
V gene: TRBV2
D gene: -
clone size: -
CDR3 protein: CASSNSRDFSYEQYF
CDR3 DNA: TGTGCCAGCAGCAATTCCCGGGACTTCTCCTACGAGCAGTACTTC

J gene: TRBJ1-3
V gene: TRBV28
D gene: -
clone size: -
CDR3 protein: CASSFSMGRGHTIYF
CDR3 DNA: TGTGCCAGCAGTTTTTCTATGGGTAGGGGCCACACCATATATTTT

J gene: TRBJ2-5
V gene: TRBV18
D gene: -
clone size: -
CDR3 protein: CASSVSYKVETQYF
CDR3 DNA: TGTGCCAGCTCAGTCTCCTACAAAGTGGAGACCCAGTACTTC

J gene: TRBJ1-6
V gene: TRBV30
D gene: -
clone size: -
CDR3 protein: CAWSAGRLSPLHF
CDR3 DNA: TGTGCCTGGAGTGCCGGTCGGCTTTCACCCCTCCACTTT

J gene: TRBJ1-2
V gene: TRBV5-1
D gene: -
clone size: -
CDR3 protein: CASSLGQVPNYGYTF
CDR3 DNA: TGCGCCAGCAGCTTGGGGCAGGTCCCTAACTATGGCTACACCTTC

J gene: TRBJ2-2
V gene: TRBV19
D gene: TRBD1
clone size: -
CDR3 protein: CASSSDRGREWPGELFF
CDR3 DNA: TGTGCCAGTAGTTCGGACAGGGGCAGAGAGTGGCCCGGGGAGCTGTTTTTT